Listed below are T cell receptor beta chains from one sample, sequenced in a study of shared clonotypes between healthy human individuals. Using immunoSEQ multiplex PCR, the repertoire was profiled, and TCRdb retains in-frame clones only, with some absent. The data contain some 2,000,000 clones, almost 96% of them singletons. The sample taken for sequencing was naive CD4+ T cells sorted from blood. These receptors all stem from a man younger than 35 in good health. Each CDR3 is given without its conserved first and last residue. The order of the fields is CDR3 length, V gene, J gene, CDR3 protein.

>14|TRBV27|TRBJ2-3
ASSSPSRGGTDTQY
>13|TRBV15|TRBJ2-7
ATSTNRGGFYEQY
>14|TRBV5-8|TRBJ2-5
ASSPRQGTYQETQY
>12|TRBV5-4|TRBJ2-5
ASSLGTLQETQY
>13|TRBV6-5|TRBJ1-5
ASSYSWGVDQPQH
>12|TRBV7-6|TRBJ1-2
ASSPGQGRYGYT
>11|TRBV12-5|TRBJ2-7
ASSGTATYEQY
>13|TRBV4-1|TRBJ2-3
ASSQGGLLPDTQY
>14|TRBV19|TRBJ2-7
ASSMSSGEGSYEQY
>14|TRBV7-2|TRBJ2-2
ASSLDGLLNTGELF
>10|TRBV30|TRBJ2-5
AWRALRETQY
>10|TRBV5-1|TRBJ1-1
ASSSQGTEAF
>14|TRBV7-2|TRBJ2-5
ASSLSPLQGAETQY
>11|TRBV4-1|TRBJ1-2
ASSLLPVLGYT
>12|TRBV6-5|TRBJ2-1
ASSSRHGYNEQF
>13|TRBV18|TRBJ1-1
ASSLGTGGFAEAF
>10|TRBV27|TRBJ1-6
ASSSFVSPLH
>13|TRBV11-2|TRBJ2-5
ASRTTSGGWETQY
>14|TRBV7-6|TRBJ1-4
ASSLGAAATNEKLF
>10|TRBV7-2|TRBJ2-5
ASSSQPETQY